These T cell receptor beta chains were read from a single sample in a study of T cells in Graves' hyperthyroidism and ophthalmopathy. MiXCR was run by TCRdb on the multiplex PCR reads, yielding one entry per CDR3 protein. The repertoire has hundreds of thousands of distinct CDR3 sequences, nearly 20% of them found once; the top ten carry over 45%. Sample: blood. These receptors all come from a man aged 35 to 55 with Graves' ophthalmopathy. Each CDR3 is given with its conserved first and last residue. D genes are given only for firm matches. Size is stated for part of the rows, as once, few or many counts, or as a class when the clone is expanded.

D gene,J gene,V gene,clone size,CDR3 DNA,CDR3 protein
TRBD2,TRBJ2-5,TRBV29-1,few,TGCAGCGTCGCTAGCGGTCAAGAGACCCAGTACTTC,CSVASGQETQYF
TRBD2,TRBJ2-1,TRBV6-1,few,TGTGCCAGCATACTAGCGGTCCACTACAATGAGCAGTTCTTC,CASILAVHYNEQFF
NA,TRBJ2-3,TRBV6-2/TRBV6-3,NA,TGTGCCAGCAGGCCCGGGACGGTGAGCACAGATACGCAGTATTTT,CASRPGTVSTDTQYF
TRBD2,TRBJ2-7,TRBV7-8,few,TGTGCCAGCAGCTTAGTTACGCTAGCGGGAGGGCCTGTTCATTTCGAGCAGTACTTC,CASSLVTLAGGPVHFEQYF
TRBD2,TRBJ2-3,TRBV4-1,NA,TGCGCCAGCAGCCAAGATGGGGCGGGGGGGGGCGGAGATACGCAGTATTTT,CASSQDGAGGGGDTQYF
NA,TRBJ1-1,TRBV7-9,many,TGTGCCAGCGTGGGCCTTGTGACTGAAGCTTTCTTT,CASVGLVTEAFF
NA,TRBJ1-2,TRBV12-3/TRBV12-4,NA,TGTGCCAGCAGTTACCAGGCCTCCTATGGCTACACCTTC,CASSYQASYGYTF
TRBD1,TRBJ2-7,TRBV6-1,many,TGTGCCAGCAGTGAAGCGGGACAGCTCTACGAGCAGTACTTC,CASSEAGQLYEQYF
NA,TRBJ1-3,TRBV29-1,NA,TGCAGCGCGACAGAAGGAAACACCATATATTTT,CSATEGNTIYF
NA,TRBJ2-1,TRBV7-9,NA,TGTGCCAGCAGCCCCCGGAGACTAGCCGGGGGGCATGAGCAGTTCTTC,CASSPRRLAGGHEQFF
TRBD1,TRBJ1-3,TRBV6-1,few,TGTGCCAGCAGTGTCACCGGGACAGGGGGCGCATCGGGAAACACCATATATTTT,CASSVTGTGGASGNTIYF
NA,TRBJ2-1,TRBV7-9,many,TGTGCCAGCAGCTTAGACGGGGATGAGCAGTTCTTC,CASSLDGDEQFF
NA,TRBJ1-2,TRBV25-1,NA,TGTGCCAGCAGTGATGTAGGCCCCTATGGCTACACCTTC,CASSDVGPYGYTF
NA,TRBJ2-7,TRBV2,few,TGTGCCGGGAGCCGGGCGTGGAACTACGAGCAGTACTTC,CAGSRAWNYEQYF
NA,TRBJ1-5,TRBV30,many,TGTGCCTACCCACCGGGACGGTATAGCAATCAGCCCCAGCATTTT,CAYPPGRYSNQPQHF
NA,TRBJ2-7,TRBV12-3/TRBV12-4,many,TGTGCCAGCAGTTTAGACCTAGCGACCTTTTACGAGCAGTACTTC,CASSLDLATFYEQYF
NA,TRBJ1-2,TRBV30,many,TGTGCCTGGAGTTCGAGGGTTGGCTATGGCTACACCTTC,CAWSSRVGYGYTF
TRBD2,TRBJ2-1,TRBV11-2,few,TGTGCCAGCAGCCTTCGAGCGGGGAGGAGCTCCTACAATGAGCAGTTCTTC,CASSLRAGRSSYNEQFF
TRBD1,TRBJ1-5,TRBV2,many,TGTGCCAGCAGTCGGGACAGGGGGCAAGGGCAGCCCCAGCATTTT,CASSRDRGQGQPQHF